This T cell receptor beta chain is from a study of Ad26.COV2.S vaccination and SARS-CoV-2 variants. This clone turned up a few times. The ends lost 3 bases at V and 3 bases at J; junction bases unmatched: 6. This CDR3 contains 15 residues. From germline, CDR1 is SGHNT and CDR2 YYREEE (reference sequence). Treatment meaning: 19 received Ad26.COV2.S at low or high dose, single or two shots; about five received placebo; per-sample allocation not given. Samples were taken on day 63 after the first vaccine or placebo injection. Generated by immunoSEQ multiplex PCR, the TCRdb table keeps only in-frame clones and is missing some. The data hold about 250,000 clones, with around nine tenths observed a single time.

The TCR comes from a person between 18 and 65 years old who received the Ad26.COV2.S COVID-19 vaccine or a placebo. The sample here was peripheral blood, taken in a trial of Ad26.COV2.S vaccine versus placebo. The rearrangement joins TRBV5-4 to TRBJ2-1, with 7 bases aligning to TRBD1. In nucleotides, the CDR3 is TGTGCCAGCAGCTCCCCGGGACAGTACTACAATGAGCAGTTCTTC. As protein: CASSSPGQYYNEQFF.